This TCR beta chain is drawn from a study of blood T cell repertoires in COVID-19. Study at large: From the United States, Italy and Spain came samples of acute and convalescent COVID-19.

In germline, CDR1 is LGHNA, CDR2 YSLEER. V dropped 4 bases and J dropped 12; count of bases not matched to a gene: 10. The CDR3 extends over 15 amino acids. Produced via immunoSEQ multiplex PCR; TCRdb's table is partial and in-frame only. The repertoire holds over 85,000 clones, roughly 82% seen once, with approximately 16% in the top ten. The V call is TRBV4-3, the J call TRBJ1-6, with TRBD1 matching over 9 bases. The material sequenced was peripheral blood. The sequence was obtained from a woman aged 55-69 years with acute or convalescent COVID-19. This chain's CDR3 is CASSLGDRAGRPLHF. Here the CDR3 DNA reads TGCGCCAGCAGCCTCGGGGACAGGGCGGGAAGACCCCTCCACTTT.